These T cell receptor beta chains were read from a single sample in a study of blood T cell repertoires in COVID-19. Profiling relied on immunoSEQ multiplex PCR, and the TCRdb table lists in-frame clones only, not all of them. Of approximately 350,000 clones in the sample, about 90% were seen once. Input material: peripheral blood. The receptors were sampled from a woman aged 70 to 79 with COVID-19, enrolled during active disease. Both conserved end residues are part of each CDR3. The D gene is left open where the match is weak. Only some rows state a clone size, as once, few, many or a class for expanded clones.

d_call	clone_size	v_call	j_call	cdr3_nt	cdr3_aa
TRBD1	NA	TRBV24-1	TRBJ1-2	TGTGCCACCAGTGATTCCGGACAGGGTCAAGGCTACACCTTC	CATSDSGQGQGYTF
NA	NA	TRBV9	TRBJ1-1	TGTGCCAGCAGCGTCAGAGGAATGAACACTGAAGCTTTCTTT	CASSVRGMNTEAFF
NA	NA	TRBV3-1/TRBV3-2	TRBJ1-2	TGTGCCAGCAGCCAAGAACACAGCAACTATGGCTACACCTTC	CASSQEHSNYGYTF
NA	NA	TRBV7-9	TRBJ1-5	TGTGCCAGCAGCCTCACAGGTCAGCCCCAGCATTTT	CASSLTGQPQHF
TRBD2	few	TRBV27	TRBJ2-5	TGTGCCAGCAGTTTACGTAGCGGGGGGGCGTCAGAGACCCAGTACTTC	CASSLRSGGASETQYF
TRBD1	NA	TRBV28	TRBJ1-5	TGTGCCAGCAGGCCAGGGGGGAGCAATCAGCCCCAGCATTTT	CASRPGGSNQPQHF
NA	NA	TRBV5-4	TRBJ2-2	TGTGCCAGCAGCTTGGGTACTACAGGGACCGGGGAGCTGTTTTTT	CASSLGTTGTGELFF
TRBD2	NA	TRBV13	TRBJ2-3	TGTGCCAGCAGCTTAGTAGCGGGGGGCACAGATACGCAGTATTTT	CASSLVAGGTDTQYF
TRBD1	NA	TRBV12-5	TRBJ2-7	TGTGCTAGTGGCCCAACCGGGACAGGGGTGCACGAGCAGTACTTC	CASGPTGTGVHEQYF
TRBD1	once	TRBV9	TRBJ1-2	TGTGCCAGCAGCCCCGGACAGGGAGGCTTGGGCGATGGCTACACCTTC	CASSPGQGGLGDGYTF
NA	NA	TRBV4-1	TRBJ1-1	TGCGCCAGCAGCCAAGCGAGGGAAGGCACTGAAGCTTTCTTT	CASSQAREGTEAFF
TRBD1	NA	TRBV9	TRBJ1-1	TGTGCCAGCGGGGATTCCGGGACAGTCTCCAACACTGAAGCTTTCTTT	CASGDSGTVSNTEAFF
NA	NA	TRBV14	TRBJ1-1	TGTGCCAGCAGCCAAAAGGTCAGGCAGGAAGCTTTCTTT	CASSQKVRQEAFF
TRBD1	NA	TRBV29-1	TRBJ2-2	TGCAGCGTTGAAGTCCGGACAGGCGCGAACACCGGGGAGCTGTTTTTT	CSVEVRTGANTGELFF
NA	once	TRBV9	TRBJ2-7	TGTGCCAGCAGCCCGTTGGAGGGACCCCACGAGCAGTACTTC	CASSPLEGPHEQYF
TRBD2	NA	TRBV24-1	TRBJ2-3	TGTGCCACCAGTGATCCCCGAACTAGCGGGCCTAGCACAGATACGCAGTATTTT	CATSDPRTSGPSTDTQYF
NA	NA	TRBV6-6	TRBJ1-6	TGTGCCAGCAGTTACTTCGGTTCACCCCTCCACTTT	CASSYFGSPLHF
NA	NA	TRBV6-6	TRBJ1-2	TGTGCCACCGTCTCCGGACAGCTCTATGGCTACACCTTC	CATVSGQLYGYTF
NA	NA	TRBV6-4	TRBJ2-5	TGTGCCAGCAGCAAAGCGGGCCAGGACGAAACCCAGAAAGAGACCCAGTACTTC	CASSKAGQDETQKETQYF
NA	NA	TRBV18	TRBJ2-1	TGTGCCAGCTCAAACGTGATCACGAGTGAGCAGTTCTTC	CASSNVITSEQFF
NA	few	TRBV5-6	TRBJ2-5	TGTGCCAGCAGCGTAGTGTCAGGGGAGACCCAGTACTTC	CASSVVSGETQYF
NA	NA	TRBV6-5	TRBJ1-6	TGTGCCAGCAGTTACTCGGGGCACGTCTATAATTCACCCCTCCACTTT	CASSYSGHVYNSPLHF
NA	NA	TRBV18	TRBJ1-2	TGTGCCAGCTCACCCCTACAGGCCACCTATGGCTACACCTTC	CASSPLQATYGYTF
NA	NA	TRBV12-3/TRBV12-4	TRBJ1-2	TGTGCCAGCAGTTTTTCTCGCGGGTATGGCTACACCTTC	CASSFSRGYGYTF
NA	NA	TRBV7-2	TRBJ2-1	TGTGCCAGCAGCTTAGAAGTACTCGCGCCCTACAATGAGCAGTTCTTC	CASSLEVLAPYNEQFF
NA	NA	TRBV7-2	TRBJ1-4	TGTGCCAGCAGCTTCGGAGGGGAAGGTGAAAAACTGTTTTTT	CASSFGGEGEKLFF
TRBD1	few	TRBV10-1	TRBJ2-7	TGCGCCAGCCCGCCTAGACAGGGCGGGTACGTAGCCTACGAGCAGTACTTC	CASPPRQGGYVAYEQYF
NA	NA	TRBV11-2	TRBJ1-6	TGTGCCAGCAGCTTAGGCTTCGGGGATTCACCCCTCCACTTT	CASSLGFGDSPLHF
NA	NA	TRBV30	TRBJ1-6	TGTGCCTGGAGTGGCCTCGGGGGGGCCCGGAATTCACCCCTCCACTTT	CAWSGLGGARNSPLHF
NA	NA	TRBV5-1	TRBJ1-2	TGCGCCAGCAGCTTGGCAGTTAACTATGGCTACACCTTC	CASSLAVNYGYTF
TRBD2	NA	TRBV11-2	TRBJ2-1	TGTGCCAGCAGGCGAGAGCGGGGGGGCCGTAGCGACAATGAGCAGTTCTTC	CASRRERGGRSDNEQFF
TRBD1	few	TRBV12-5	TRBJ1-5	TGTGCTAGTGGCAATACAGGGGGATTAAGCAATCAGCCCCAGCATTTT	CASGNTGGLSNQPQHF
NA	NA	TRBV27	TRBJ1-1	TGTGCCAGCAGTACAACCAGGCCCAGGGCTTTCTTT	CASSTTRPRAFF